This TCR beta chain was documented in a study of shared clonotypes between healthy human individuals. The CDR3 spans 14 residues. Unmatched junction bases numbered 4, after V lost 1 base and J lost 8 bases. The germline gives CDR1 SGHTA, CDR2 FQGNSA. The study drew all its donors from Caucasian adults living in Nashville, Tennessee. As regards this clone: As yet, its antigen is unknown.

Points from the study as a whole: Sharing across four donors was highest in naive CD4 (roughly 5%) and lowest in memory CD8 (0.4%).

The assay was carried out at the deep level. Sequencing was performed with immunoSEQ multiplex PCR; in TCRdb, only in-frame clones are kept and a portion is missing. The sample gives under 650,000 clones, 90% to 96% of which show up once; about 0.064% is in the top ten. The clonotype comes from a woman aged 25-40 years in good health. Specimen: naive CD4+ T cells sorted from blood. This sample's subset: CD45RA+ positively selected. This chain uses TRBV7-2 with TRBJ1-4; 7 nucleotides match TRBD1. CDR3 nucleotides: TGTGCCAGCAGCTTAGTCCAGGGGGGGGAAAAACTGTTTTTT. It encodes CASSLVQGGEKLFF.